This note documents a single TCR beta chain sequence. The antigen this receptor binds is unknown. Base qualities are not provided; no much larger clone lies one nucleotide away. Participants in the prospective study were aged about 18 to 90 years, lived in 20 to 25 United States geographic areas, and enrolled through a virtual design. In the prospective study, cohorts were assigned on the basis of participant-reported clinical history obtained from a screening survey and a study questionnaire. Each participant in the prospective study had whole blood, serum and a nasopharyngeal or oropharyngeal swab collected by mobile phlebotomists. Over a roughly 2-month period, participants in the prospective study had the option of providing additional blood draws and questionnaires. Before DNA extraction, blood samples from the prospective study were shipped at room temperature or frozen. The immunoSEQ Assay, a bias-controlled multiplex PCR, was used to amplify TCRbeta CDR3 regions from genomic DNA. As for how the authors treated the data: Nucleated cell counts per sample were estimated from amplification of reference gene primers within the assay. To quantify the absolute abundance of each unique TCRbeta CDR3 rearrangement, sequence reads were collapsed and filtered. For each sample, productive Simpson clonality was calculated as the square root of Simpson's diversity index across productive rearrangements. Entries here come from immuneACCESS through TCRdb and include only in-frame sequences with V and J called. Some clones fail to appear in such tables; in the studies checked, an unresolved V gene covers under half of the shortfall, and the cause of the remainder is unknown. V and J calls and clone size follow that table, whereas D and trimming were derived from the DNA. Within this sample are 250,000 or so clones, with about 87% of them counted one time only. 2.5% of the sample rests with the top ten.

The sample belongs to a study of blood T cell repertoires in COVID-19 (dated by TCRdb to about 2020). Regarding the study in general: Samples covering the acute and convalescent phases of COVID-19 were provided by collaborators in the United States, Italy and Spain. The material from the prospective study consisted of cDNA or gDNA derived from T cells, B-cell-depleted T cells, or PBMCs. Deeply sampled blood TCRbeta repertoires from subjects exposed to, actively infected with, or recovered from COVID-19 were included in the dataset. The repertoires were released in a freely available public database intended as a resource for research on the immune response to SARS-CoV-2. Samples were obtained from the ongoing ImmuneRACE study (first 160 participants) and from 1,000 to 1,500 subjects provided by 6 global collaborators. The sample metadata nearly always contained a de-identified subject ID, COVID-19 status, age in years and sex. Where HLA class I and class II types were available, the types were taken from metadata supplied by the sample provider, not from assay-based typing. Paper-wide results and their limitations: Clinical and demographic metadata were provided uncurated, with the amount varying by source and participant.

The CDR3 runs 15 residues from the cysteine to the phenylalanine. CDR3 DNA only is kept here, 45 bases in frame from base 1. The germline ends are 16 bases apart after V is trimmed by 5 bases and J by 2 bases. CDR1 and CDR2 were assigned from the germline V gene (reference sequence) as LNHDA and SQIVND. The source material was PBMCs or T cells enriched from blood (not recorded which). The receptor was isolated from a woman aged 35 to 49 with acute COVID-19. The sequence joins TRBV19 to TRBJ2-7; the D region possibly corresponds to TRBD1 (8 bases align). The CDR3 reads CASSPWTGRAYEQYF. The DNA sequence is TGTGCCAGTAGTCCCTGGACAGGGAGGGCCTACGAGCAGTACTTC. Where the CDR3 stops, the reference TRBV19 and TRBJ2-7 genes take over; the full variable domain is DGGITQSPKYLFRKEGQNVTLSCEQNLNHDAMYWYRQDPGQGLRLIYYSQIVNDFQKGDIAEGYSVSREKKESFPLTVTSAQKNPTAFYLCASSPWTGRAYEQYFGPGTRLTVT.